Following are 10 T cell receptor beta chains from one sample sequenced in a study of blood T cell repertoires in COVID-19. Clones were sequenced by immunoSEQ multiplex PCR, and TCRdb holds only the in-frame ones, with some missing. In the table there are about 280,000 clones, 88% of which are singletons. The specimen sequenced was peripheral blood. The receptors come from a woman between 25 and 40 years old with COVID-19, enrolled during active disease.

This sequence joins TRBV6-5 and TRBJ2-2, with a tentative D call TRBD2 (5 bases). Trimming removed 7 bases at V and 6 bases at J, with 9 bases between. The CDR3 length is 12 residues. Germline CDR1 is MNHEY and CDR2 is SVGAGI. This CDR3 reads CASIEGPGELFF. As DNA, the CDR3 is TGTGCCAGCATCGAGGGTCCCGGGGAGCTGTTTTTT.

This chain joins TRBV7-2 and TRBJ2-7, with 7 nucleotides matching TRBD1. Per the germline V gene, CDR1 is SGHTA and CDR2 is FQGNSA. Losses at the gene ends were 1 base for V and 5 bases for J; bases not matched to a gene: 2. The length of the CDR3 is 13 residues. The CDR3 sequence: CASSLGGGDEQYF. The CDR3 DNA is TGTGCCAGCAGCTTAGGAGGGGGCGACGAGCAGTACTTC.

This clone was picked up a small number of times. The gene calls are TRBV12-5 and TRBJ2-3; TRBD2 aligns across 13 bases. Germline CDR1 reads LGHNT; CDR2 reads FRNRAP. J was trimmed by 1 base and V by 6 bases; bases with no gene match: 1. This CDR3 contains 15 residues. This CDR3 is CASGGLAGGTDTQYF. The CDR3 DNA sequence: TGTGCTAGTGGAGGACTAGCGGGAGGCACAGATACGCAGTATTTT.

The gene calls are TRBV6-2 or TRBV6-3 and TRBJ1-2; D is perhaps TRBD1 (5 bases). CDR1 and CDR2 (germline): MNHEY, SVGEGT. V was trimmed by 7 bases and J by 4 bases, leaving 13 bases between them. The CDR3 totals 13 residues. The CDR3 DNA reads TGTGCCAGCAACCCTCGGGGGGTCTATGGCTACACCTTC. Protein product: CASNPRGVYGYTF.

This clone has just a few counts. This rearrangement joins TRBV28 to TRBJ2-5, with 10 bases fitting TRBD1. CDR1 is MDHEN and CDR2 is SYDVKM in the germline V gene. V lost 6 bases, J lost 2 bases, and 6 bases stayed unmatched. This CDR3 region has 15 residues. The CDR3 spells CASSEGTGEQETQYF. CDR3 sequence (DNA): TGTGCCAGCAGCGAAGGGACAGGGGAGCAAGAGACCCAGTACTTC.

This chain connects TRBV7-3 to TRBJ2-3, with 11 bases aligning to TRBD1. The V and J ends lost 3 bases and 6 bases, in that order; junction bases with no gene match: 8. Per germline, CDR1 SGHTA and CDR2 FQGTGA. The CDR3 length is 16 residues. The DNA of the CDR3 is TGTGCCAGCAGCTTCGGACAGGGGGCAAGATTTGATACGCAGTATTTT. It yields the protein CASSFGQGARFDTQYF.

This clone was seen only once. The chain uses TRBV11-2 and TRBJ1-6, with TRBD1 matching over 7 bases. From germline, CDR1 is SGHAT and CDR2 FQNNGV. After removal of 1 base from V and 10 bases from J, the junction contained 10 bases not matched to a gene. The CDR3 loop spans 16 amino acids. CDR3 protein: CASSLGETDRVSPLHF. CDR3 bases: TGTGCCAGCAGCTTAGGGGAAACAGACAGGGTATCACCCCTCCACTTT. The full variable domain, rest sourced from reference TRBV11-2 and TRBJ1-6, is EAGVAQSPRYKIIEKRQSVAFWCNPISGHATLYWYQQILGQGPKLLIQFQNNGVVDDSQLPKDRFSAERLKGVDSTLKIQPAKLEDSAVYLCASSLGETDRVSPLHFGNGTRLTVT.

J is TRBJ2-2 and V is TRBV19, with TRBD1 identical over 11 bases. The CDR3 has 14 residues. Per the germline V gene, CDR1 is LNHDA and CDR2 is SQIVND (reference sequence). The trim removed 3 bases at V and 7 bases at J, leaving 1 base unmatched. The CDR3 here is CASSMGQGVGELFF. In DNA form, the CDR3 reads TGTGCCAGTAGTATGGGACAGGGGGTCGGGGAGCTGTTTTTT.

CDR3 nucleotides: TGTGCCATCTCTAAGGGACTAGCGTTTGAGCAGTTCTTC. It yields the protein CAISKGLAFEQFF. This sequence joins TRBV10-3 and TRBJ2-1; 10 nucleotides align to TRBD2. The V segment lost 8 bases and the J segment 9 bases; nucleotides outside the gene matches: 7. Germline V lookup: CDR1 ENHRY, CDR2 SYGVKD. This CDR3 contains 13 residues.

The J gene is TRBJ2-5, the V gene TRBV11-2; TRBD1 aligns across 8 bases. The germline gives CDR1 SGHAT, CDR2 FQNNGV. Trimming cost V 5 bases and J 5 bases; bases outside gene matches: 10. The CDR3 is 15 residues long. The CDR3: CASSNQGNRGETQYF. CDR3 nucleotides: TGTGCCAGCAGCAACCAAGGGAACAGGGGGGAGACCCAGTACTTC.